Below, one T cell receptor (beta chain) is given with its context. The repertoire was sequenced with immunoSEQ multiplex PCR; TCRdb's copy has only in-frame clones and lacks some. There are approximately 400,000 clones in the sample; approximately 90% occur only once, and over 0.7% lies in the top ten. The data were obtained in a study of blood T cell repertoires in COVID-19. This CDR3 contains 14 residues. Per germline, CDR1 GTSNPN and CDR2 SVGIG (reference sequence). V shed 3 bases and J shed 5 bases, with 14 bases lying between them. The sample consisted of PBMCs or T cells enriched from blood (not recorded which). V is TRBV30 and J is TRBJ2-1; tentatively, D is TRBD1 (5 bases). This clonotype was obtained from a woman aged 40 to 50 who had been exposed to COVID-19. The CDR3 region is CAWSDSSVNNEQFF. In DNA form, the CDR3 reads TGTGCCTGGAGCGACAGTAGTGTGAACAATGAGCAGTTCTTC. The whole variable domain, remainder taken from reference TRBV30 and TRBJ2-1, is SQTIHQWPATLVQPVGSPLSLECTVEGTSNPNLYWYRQAAGRGLQLLFYSVGIGQISSEVPQNLSASRPQDRQFILSSKKLLLSDSGFYLCAWSDSSVNNEQFFGPGTRLTVL.